Below are 12 T cell receptor beta chains sequenced from a single sample in a study of PD-1 blockade in classical Hodgkin lymphoma. The table came from immunoSEQ multiplex PCR; TCRdb's copy has only in-frame clones and leaves some out. The sample holds about 27,000 clones, just under 80% seen once. No patient escaped relapse after autologous stem cell transplantation, and brentuximab vedotin exposure varied. The source material was peripheral blood mononuclear cells (PBMCs), sampled before the second cycle of nivolumab. The source is a human donor with classical Hodgkin lymphoma.

This sequence joins TRBV30 and TRBJ1-6; D might be TRBD1 (6 bases). Germline lookup yields CDR1 GTSNPN and CDR2 SVGIG (reference sequence). The CDR3 length is 18 residues. The V end was cut by 0 bases, the J end by 9 bases, with 24 bases between. The CDR3 is CAWSVFSAGASGGSPLHF. The CDR3 bases are TGTGCCTGGAGTGTATTTTCGGCAGGGGCGAGTGGAGGTTCACCCCTCCACTTT.

This clone was seen a single time. The chain employs TRBV28 and TRBJ1-5, with D maybe TRBD1 (6 bases). This CDR3 is 14 amino acids long. Per the germline V gene, CDR1 is MDHEN and CDR2 is SYDVKM. V lost 2 bases to trimming and J lost 7 bases, with 12 bases between them. This chain's CDR3 is CASSLTGKEQPQHF. In DNA, the CDR3 is TGTGCCAGCAGTTTAACAGGGAAGGAACAGCCCCAGCATTTT.

This clone was detected only once. The V gene is TRBV6-6, the J gene TRBJ1-4; 9 nucleotides align to TRBD1. This CDR3 spans 15 amino acids. The ends lost 1 base at V and 7 bases at J; junction bases unmatched: 4. The germline CDR1 and CDR2 sequences are MNHNY and SVGAGI (reference sequence). The DNA of the CDR3 is TGTGCCAGCAGTTACTTCGGACAGGGGAGTGAAAAACTGTTTTTT. This sequence encodes CASSYFGQGSEKLFF.

CDR3 DNA sequence: TGTGCCAGCACACTCGACAGGGGTGGAAATTCACCCCTCCACTTT. This codes for CASTLDRGGNSPLHF. The V call is TRBV6-5, the J call TRBJ1-6, with TRBD1 identical over 8 bases. Germline assignment: CDR1 MNHEY and CDR2 SVGAGI. This CDR3 is 15 amino acids long. The J segment lost 7 bases and the V segment lost 7 bases, leaving 9 bases of the junction unmatched.

This clone was seen only once. Germline is not matched at one junction end, which may reflect a read error. V is TRBV7-7 and J is TRBJ2-1; the D gene could be TRBD1 or TRBD2 (5 bases each). CDR3 length equals 16 residues. CDR1 SSHAT and CDR2 FNYEAQ come from the germline V gene (reference sequence). The CDR3 DNA sequence: TGTGCTAGCAGCTCAGGCCGTTCAAGGGGAGACAATGAGCAGTTCTTC. Its translation is CASSSGRSRGDNEQFF.

The chain has TRBV10-3 and TRBJ2-2; the D call may be TRBD1 or TRBD2 (6 bases each). The V end was cut by 11 bases, the J end by 6 bases, with 10 bases between. The germline V gene encodes CDR1 ENHRY and CDR2 SYGVKD. The CDR3 extends over 11 amino acids. CDR3 nucleotides: TGTGCCTCCGGGGGCGCCGGGGAGCTGTTTTTT. It yields the protein CASGGAGELFF.

The rearrangement joins TRBV7-9 to TRBJ2-2; D is undetermined. CDR3 size: 18 residues. The germline V gene encodes CDR1 SEHNR and CDR2 FQNEAQ (reference sequence). Deletions cut 1 base from V and 5 bases from J, with 20 bases between. This CDR3 is CASSLVGQSTPETGELFF. CDR3 DNA sequence: TGTGCCAGCAGCTTAGTTGGTCAGTCAACCCCCGAGACCGGGGAGCTGTTTTTT. Looking up the rest from reference TRBV7-9 and TRBJ2-2 gives the full variable domain: DTGVSQNPRHKITKRGQNVTFRCDPISEHNRLYWYRQTLGQGPEFLTYFQNEAQLEKSRLLSDRFSAERPKGSFSTLEIQRTEQGDSAMYLCASSLVGQSTPETGELFFGEGSRLTVL.

This clone was recorded a few times. The V gene is TRBV9, the J gene TRBJ1-5, with D perhaps matching TRBD1 (5 bases). Germline assignment: CDR1 SGDLS and CDR2 YYNGEE. With 0 bases removed from V and 3 bases from J, the gap between germline ends came to 10 bases. CDR3 length equals 15 residues. The CDR3 region is CASSVEGHDNQPQHF. CDR3 coding DNA: TGTGCCAGCAGCGTAGAGGGGCACGACAATCAGCCCCAGCATTTT.

The V and J genes are TRBV6-1 and TRBJ2-7; TRBD1 agrees at 7 bases. This CDR3 region has 14 residues. J lost 2 bases, V lost 5 bases, and 6 bases had no gene match. The germline V gene encodes CDR1 MNHNS and CDR2 SASEGT. The CDR3 loop is CASSYHRGAYEQYF. CDR3 sequence (DNA): TGTGCCAGCAGTTATCACAGGGGCGCCTACGAGCAGTACTTC.

The V and J genes are TRBV19 and TRBJ1-2; 7 nucleotides agree with TRBD1. V gave up 5 bases and J gave up 4 bases; unmatched junction bases: 7. Per germline, CDR1 LNHDA and CDR2 SQIVND (reference sequence). The CDR3 covers 14 residues. DNA of the CDR3: TGTGCCAGTAGTTTAAGGGACAGAGCCTATGGCTACACCTTC. Amino acid sequence: CASSLRDRAYGYTF. Combining the CDR3 with reference TRBV19 and TRBJ1-2 gives the whole variable domain DGGITQSPKYLFRKEGQNVTLSCEQNLNHDAMYWYRQDPGQGLRLIYYSQIVNDFQKGDIAEGYSVSREKKESFPLTVTSAQKNPTAFYLCASSLRDRAYGYTFGSGTRLTVV.

DNA of the CDR3: TGCGCCAGCAGCCAAGATAGGGCGTCCTATGGCTACACCTTC. Translating it yields CASSQDRASYGYTF. This sequence joins TRBV4-3 and TRBJ1-2, with no clear D. Deletions cut 0 bases from V and 4 bases from J, with 9 bases between. The length of the CDR3 is 14 residues. Germline CDR1 reads LGHNA; CDR2 reads YSLEER.

The rearrangement links TRBV19 to TRBJ1-5, with D possibly matching TRBD1 (5 bases). Trimming removed 5 bases from V and 6 bases from J, with 14 bases in between. The CDR3 runs 14 residues. CDR1 LNHDA and CDR2 SQIVND come from the germline V gene (reference sequence). The CDR3 is CASSPEGRGQPQHF. Written as DNA, the CDR3 is TGTGCCAGTAGTCCAGAGGGGCGAGGTCAGCCCCAGCATTTT.